Included here is one T cell receptor beta chain sequence, with context. The antigen is not known. The sample originates from a study of blood T cells in healthy people across ages. The authors ran a second PCR of roughly 6 to 12 cycles using a sample-barcoded 5' primer and a J-beta primer mix. MiXCR was run by TCRdb on the 5' RACE reads, yielding one entry per CDR3 protein. Found here are 710,000 or so distinct CDR3 sequences, approximately 21% of them singletons; the top ten hold about 20%. In germline, CDR1 is SGHKS, CDR2 YYEKEE (reference sequence). This CDR3 has 16 residues. Trimming left V 0 bases short and J 0 bases short, with 13 bases between. Study-level findings and limits: Estimates based on one million T cells were treated as lower bounds.

Each individual donor underwent a draw of 8 to 10 milliliters of peripheral blood. The chain joins TRBV5-5 to TRBJ2-7; D ambiguous. This receptor was taken from a man aged 70-80 years in good health. Sequenced material: blood. The CDR3 loop is CASSLVGSSPSYEQYF. CDR3 nucleotides: TGTGCCAGCAGCTTGGTGGGTTCAAGTCCCTCCTACGAGCAGTACTTC.